The 2 T cell receptor beta chains presented below share a single source sample, sequenced in a study of T cell responses to AZD1222 COVID-19 vaccine. Using immunoSEQ multiplex PCR, the repertoire was profiled, and TCRdb retains in-frame clones only, with some absent. The data hold approximately 77,000 clones, with around 92% observed a single time. The source was peripheral blood, collected on day 0 of MenACWY control vaccination. The receptors shown here come from an adult in good health.

J is TRBJ2-7 and V is TRBV6-5; a possible D gene is TRBD2 (6 bases). Germline CDR1 and CDR2: MNHEY and SVGAGI. The length of the CDR3 is 13 residues. Trimming shortened V by 5 bases and J by 10 bases, and 18 bases separated the two germline ends. The CDR3 DNA follows: TGTGCCAGCAGTATCCGGGGGACGAGCGATCAGTACTTC. This sequence encodes CASSIRGTSDQYF.

The V call is TRBV5-1, the J call TRBJ2-5, with TRBD1 identical over 8 bases. Germline trimming cut 0 bases from V and 4 bases from J; bases unmatched to any gene: 5. This CDR3 has 15 residues. The germline V gene encodes CDR1 SGHRS and CDR2 YFSETQ. CDR3 DNA sequence: TGCGCCAGCAGCTTGGTCGACAGGGGCTTAGAGACCCAGTACTTC. It specifies CASSLVDRGLETQYF.